This T cell receptor (beta chain) was recovered during a study of T cell repertoires in cytomegalovirus infection. Study as a whole: Peptides in the study included HLA-C-restricted and HLA-B-restricted CMV epitopes.

This CDR3 comprises 14 residues. The V gene end was trimmed by 5 bases and the J gene end by 5 bases; junction bases not matched to a gene: 8. Germline-derived CDR1 and CDR2 are SGHTA and FQGNSA. This clonotype came up many times. Its antigen is as yet unknown. TCRdb reanalysed the reads using MiXCR and keeps one entry per CDR3 protein. The table records approximately 260,000 distinct CDR3 sequences, less than 25% of them present only once. The clonotype was recovered from a human donor in good health (CMV status not recorded). Some clones in this sample may be carry-over from other donors' samples. V is TRBV7-2 and J is TRBJ2-5, with 7 bases identical to TRBD2. The sample here was cultured PBMCs, taken from culture after CMV antigen stimulation. CDR3: CASSPQAGVETQYF. The CDR3, as DNA: TGTGCCAGCAGCCCTCAGGCGGGAGTTGAGACCCAGTACTTC. Supplemented by reference TRBV7-2 and TRBJ2-5, the full variable domain reads GAGVSQSPSNKVTEKGKDVELRCDPISGHTALYWYRQSLGQGLEFLIYFQGNSAPDKSGLPSDRFSAERTGGSVSTLTIQRTQQEDSAVYLCASSPQAGVETQYFGPGTRLLVL.